Listed below are T cell receptor beta chains from one sample, sequenced in a study of cytomegalovirus exposure and HLA in healthy donors. Measured with immunoSEQ multiplex PCR; TCRdb has only the in-frame clones, and not every one. Among around 300,000 clones listed, 88% were seen once. Input material: PBMCs. All receptors come from a woman in her late teens or twenties in good health and CMV-seronegative. The CDR3 runs from the conserved cysteine through the conserved F or W. The D gene is left open where the match is weak. Expanded clones are given a class, and other clones once, few, many or no size at all.

V	D	length	J	size	CDR3	DNA
TRBV30	TRBD1	13	TRBJ2-1	NA	CAWSVDRAREQFF	TGTGCCTGGAGTGTAGACAGGGCAAGGGAGCAGTTCTTC
TRBV27	NA	13	TRBJ1-4	NA	CASSPAGYEKLFF	TGTGCCAGCAGTCCCGCGGGTTATGAAAAACTGTTTTTT
TRBV6-4	TRBD1	15	TRBJ2-3	NA	CASSSTGGSTDTQYF	TGTGCCAGCAGTTCGACAGGGGGTAGCACAGATACGCAGTATTTT
TRBV29-1	NA	11	TRBJ2-7	NA	CSGSSSYEQYF	TGCAGCGGCTCGAGCTCCTACGAGCAGTACTTC
TRBV7-9	NA	13	TRBJ1-1	NA	CASSFRQVTEAFF	TGTGCCAGCAGCTTTAGACAGGTCACTGAAGCTTTCTTT
TRBV19	TRBD2	14	TRBJ2-7	NA	CASFTRAGPYEQYF	TGTGCCAGTTTTACCCGAGCGGGGCCCTACGAGCAGTACTTC
TRBV27	NA	9	TRBJ1-2	few	CANSAGYTF	TGTGCCAACTCCGCGGGCTACACCTTC
TRBV30	TRBD1	13	TRBJ1-5	NA	CAWSSGGQQPQHF	TGTGCCTGGAGCTCAGGGGGCCAGCAGCCCCAGCATTTT
TRBV5-6	NA	15	TRBJ1-1	NA	CASSLSYFPVLEAFF	TGTGCCAGCAGCTTGTCTTACTTCCCCGTGCTTGAAGCTTTCTTT
TRBV11-2	TRBD2	18	TRBJ2-2	NA	CASSYTGLAGAGTGELFF	TGTGCCAGCAGCTACACCGGACTAGCGGGAGCGGGGACCGGGGAGCTGTTTTTT
TRBV5-6	NA	15	TRBJ1-4	NA	CASSRDGQNDEKLFF	TGTGCCAGCAGCCGGGATGGACAGAATGATGAAAAACTGTTTTTT
TRBV2	NA	17	TRBJ2-2	NA	CASSEYPARPQVRELFF	TGTGCCAGCAGTGAATATCCGGCCCGACCCCAGGTCAGGGAGCTGTTTTTT
TRBV4-3	NA	15	TRBJ1-3	NA	CASSPNVASGNTIYF	TGCGCCAGCAGCCCCAATGTGGCCTCTGGAAACACCATATATTTT
TRBV5-1	NA	14	TRBJ2-5	NA	CASSLANRVETQYF	TGCGCCAGCAGCTTGGCCAACCGGGTTGAGACCCAGTACTTC
TRBV28	TRBD2	14	TRBJ2-7	NA	CATGGERYSYEQYF	TGTGCCACGGGGGGGGAGCGATACTCCTACGAGCAGTACTTC
TRBV9	NA	18	TRBJ2-3	NA	CASSVQRGDSDSTDTQYF	TGTGCCAGCAGCGTACAACGCGGAGATAGCGATAGCACAGATACGCAGTATTTT
TRBV9	NA	15	TRBJ2-3	NA	CASSVTGNQLDTQYF	TGTGCCAGCAGCGTTACGGGAAATCAATTAGATACGCAGTATTTT
TRBV15	NA	14	TRBJ2-7	NA	CATSRDLGSHEQYF	TGTGCCACCAGCAGAGATCTTGGCTCCCACGAGCAGTACTTC
TRBV19	TRBD1	17	TRBJ2-7	NA	CASSILAGQGARYEQYF	TGTGCCAGTAGTATACTGGCTGGACAGGGGGCTCGGTACGAGCAGTACTTC
TRBV18	NA	16	TRBJ1-5	NA	CASSPRGKGLDQPQHF	TGTGCCAGCTCACCTAGGGGTAAGGGGCTCGATCAGCCCCAGCATTTT
TRBV6-1	TRBD1	14	TRBJ1-1	few	CASSEAGQHTEAFF	TGTGCCAGCAGTGAAGCGGGACAGCACACTGAAGCTTTCTTT
TRBV9	TRBD2	19	TRBJ2-6	NA	CASRKGGTSGNVGANVLTF	TGTGCCAGCAGGAAGGGAGGGACTAGCGGGAACGTGGGGGCCAACGTCCTGACTTTC
TRBV5-6	TRBD2	15	TRBJ2-3	NA	CASSPKREQIDTQYF	TGTGCCAGCAGCCCGAAGCGGGAGCAGATAGATACGCAGTATTTT
TRBV28	NA	12	TRBJ1-2	NA	CASSPGLGGYTF	TGTGCCAGCAGTCCAGGGTTGGGGGGCTACACCTTC
TRBV2	NA	15	TRBJ2-5	once	CASSEAAEGGWTQYF	TGTGCCAGCAGTGAAGCGGCTGAGGGTGGATGGACCCAGTACTTC
TRBV5-6	TRBD1	14	TRBJ2-7	NA	CASSRDRGLYEQYF	TGTGCCAGCAGCCGGGACAGGGGCCTATACGAGCAGTACTTC
TRBV4-1	TRBD1	15	TRBJ2-7	once	CASSQAGTGRYEQYF	TGCGCCAGCAGCCAAGCCGGGACAGGGCGTTACGAGCAGTACTTC
TRBV19	NA	13	TRBJ2-1	NA	CASSIARWNEQFF	TGTGCCAGTAGTATAGCGCGGTGGAATGAGCAGTTCTTC
TRBV28	TRBD1	19	TRBJ1-5	NA	CASSSPSGTGSSWVQPQHF	TGTGCCAGCAGTTCCCCCTCCGGGACAGGGTCCTCTTGGGTTCAGCCCCAGCATTTT
TRBV5-1	TRBD2	18	TRBJ2-7	NA	CASSRLIMTSGVTYEQYF	TGCGCCAGCAGCCGCCTTATTATGACTAGCGGGGTAACCTACGAGCAGTACTTC
TRBV6-5	NA	15	TRBJ1-3	NA	CASSYWGGSGNTIYF	TGTGCCAGCAGTTATTGGGGGGGGTCTGGAAACACCATATATTTT
TRBV27	NA	16	TRBJ2-1	once	CASSFSVSHPYNEQFF	TGTGCCAGCAGTTTTTCGGTATCCCACCCCTACAATGAGCAGTTCTTC
TRBV28	NA	15	TRBJ1-2	NA	CASSFSPTASGRYTF	TGTGCCAGCAGTTTCTCCCCGACAGCCTCAGGGCGCTACACCTTC
TRBV16	TRBD2	16	TRBJ2-1	NA	CASSQGLAGPYNEQFF	TGTGCCAGCAGCCAGGGACTAGCGGGACCCTACAATGAGCAGTTCTTC
TRBV4-1	NA	14	TRBJ2-7	NA	CASKRAEGSYEQYF	TGCGCCAGCAAACGGGCCGAGGGCTCCTACGAGCAGTACTTC
TRBV5-1	NA	18	TRBJ2-6	once	CASGPAVVSSSGANVLTF	TGCGCCAGCGGGCCAGCGGTCGTCTCCAGCTCTGGGGCCAACGTCCTGACTTTC
TRBV25-1	TRBD1	14	TRBJ1-6	NA	CASSGGQGNSPLHF	TGTGCCAGCAGTGGGGGACAGGGGAATTCACCCCTCCACTTT
TRBV7-3	TRBD2	17	TRBJ2-7	once	CASSSTALAGNLYEQYF	TGTGCCAGCAGCTCTACGGCCCTAGCGGGAAATCTTTACGAGCAGTACTTC
TRBV11-3	TRBD2	14	TRBJ2-1	NA	CASSSGLGVPEQFF	TGTGCCAGCAGTAGCGGACTAGGTGTTCCTGAGCAGTTCTTC
TRBV28	NA	16	TRBJ2-6	NA	CASSSPGSSGANVLTF	TGTGCCAGCAGTTCACCAGGAAGCTCTGGGGCCAACGTCCTGACTTTC
TRBV15	TRBD2	15	TRBJ2-1	NA	CATSREGAGVWEQFF	TGTGCCACCAGCAGAGAAGGCGCGGGAGTTTGGGAGCAGTTCTTC
TRBV12-5	NA	14	TRBJ1-1	NA	CASGLVRGNTEAFF	TGTGCTAGTGGTTTGGTACGCGGGAACACTGAAGCTTTCTTT
TRBV28	TRBD1	14	TRBJ1-5	NA	CASSLPGGNQPQHF	TGTGCCAGCAGTTTACCAGGGGGTAATCAGCCCCAGCATTTT
TRBV20-1	NA	11	TRBJ2-3	NA	CSARSLDTQYF	TGCAGTGCTAGATCCTTAGATACGCAGTATTTT
TRBV10-3	TRBD1	14	TRBJ2-2	NA	CAISQQGAGGELFF	TGTGCCATCAGTCAGCAGGGGGCGGGCGGGGAGCTGTTTTTT
TRBV19	TRBD2	14	TRBJ2-5	NA	CASKLAGSQETQYF	TGTGCCTCGAAACTAGCGGGATCCCAAGAGACCCAGTACTTC
TRBV5-1	NA	17	TRBJ2-2	NA	CASSRARSSYNTGELFF	TGCGCCAGCAGCCGTGCTAGGAGCAGCTATAACACCGGGGAGCTGTTTTTT
TRBV2	NA	16	TRBJ1-3	NA	CASNGDRILSGNTIYF	TGTGCCAGCAACGGTGACAGGATCCTCTCTGGAAACACCATATATTTT
TRBV28	NA	13	TRBJ1-5	NA	CASSLPGAQPQHF	TGTGCCAGCAGCCTGCCAGGTGCTCAGCCCCAGCATTTT
TRBV16	TRBD1	15	TRBJ2-1	NA	CASSQPDRGFGEQFF	TGTGCCAGCAGCCAACCCGACAGGGGGTTCGGGGAGCAGTTCTTC
TRBV7-6	NA	15	TRBJ2-3	NA	CASSLHRSSTDTQYF	TGTGCCAGCAGCCTCCACCGGAGCAGCACAGATACGCAGTATTTT
TRBV4-1	NA	13	TRBJ2-3	NA	CASSQEGGSGLTF	TGCGCCAGCAGCCAAGAGGGTGGTAGCGGTTTGACATTT